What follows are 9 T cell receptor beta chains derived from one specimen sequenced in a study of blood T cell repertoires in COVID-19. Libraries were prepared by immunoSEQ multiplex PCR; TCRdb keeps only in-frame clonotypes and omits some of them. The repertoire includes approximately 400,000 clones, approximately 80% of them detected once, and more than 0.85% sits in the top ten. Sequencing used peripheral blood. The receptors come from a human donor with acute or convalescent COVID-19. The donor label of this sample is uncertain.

DNA for the CDR3: TGTGCCAGCATCATTTCCCCGGGGGGCCACACCGGGGAGCTGTTTTTT. Translation: CASIISPGGHTGELFF. V is TRBV11-2 and J is TRBJ2-2; D may be TRBD2 (7 bases). V was cut by 7 bases and J by 3 bases, with 18 bases left in between. The CDR3 is 16 residues long. Looked up from germline, CDR1 is SGHAT and CDR2 is FQNNGV.

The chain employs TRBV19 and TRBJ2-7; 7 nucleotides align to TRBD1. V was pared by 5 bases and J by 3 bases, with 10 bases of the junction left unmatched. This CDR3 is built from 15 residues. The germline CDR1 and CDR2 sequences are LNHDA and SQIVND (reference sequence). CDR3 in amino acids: CASSRETGRHYEQYF. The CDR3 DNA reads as TGTGCCAGTAGTCGCGAGACAGGGCGACACTACGAGCAGTACTTC.

The CDR3 nucleotides read TGTGCCAGCTCACATAACAGTCAAAACATTCAGTACTTC. Its translation: CASSHNSQNIQYF. The chain couples TRBV18 to TRBJ2-4; D gene uncertain. This CDR3 spans 13 amino acids. Germline assignment: CDR1 KGHSH and CDR2 LQKENI. V was clipped by 4 bases and J by 5 bases, with 9 bases between them.

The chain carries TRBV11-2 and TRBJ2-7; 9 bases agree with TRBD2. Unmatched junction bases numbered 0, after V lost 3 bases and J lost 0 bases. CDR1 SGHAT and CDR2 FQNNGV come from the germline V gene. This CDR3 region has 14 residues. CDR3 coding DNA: TGTGCCAGCAGCTTGACTAGCGGCTCCTACGAGCAGTACTTC. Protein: CASSLTSGSYEQYF.

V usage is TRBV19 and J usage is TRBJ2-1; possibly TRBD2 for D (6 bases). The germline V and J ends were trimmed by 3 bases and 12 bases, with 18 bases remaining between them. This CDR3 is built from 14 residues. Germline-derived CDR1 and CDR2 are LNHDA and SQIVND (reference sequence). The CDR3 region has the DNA TGTGCCAGTAGTATCGGGCGGGGTCGGGCAGCGCAGTTCTTC. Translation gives CASSIGRGRAAQFF.

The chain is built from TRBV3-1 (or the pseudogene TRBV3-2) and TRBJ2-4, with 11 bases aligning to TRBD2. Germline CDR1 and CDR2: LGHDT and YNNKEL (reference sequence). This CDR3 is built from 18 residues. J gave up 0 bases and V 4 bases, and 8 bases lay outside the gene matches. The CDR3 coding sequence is TGTGCCAGCAGCCCCTTAGCGGGGGGGCCGGAAGCCAAAAACATTCAGTACTTC. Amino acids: CASSPLAGGPEAKNIQYF.

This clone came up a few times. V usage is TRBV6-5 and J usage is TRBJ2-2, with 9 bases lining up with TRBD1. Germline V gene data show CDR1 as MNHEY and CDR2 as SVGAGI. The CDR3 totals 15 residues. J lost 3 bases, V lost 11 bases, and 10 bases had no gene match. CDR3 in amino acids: CASDADRGYTGELFF. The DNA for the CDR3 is TGTGCCTCAGACGCTGACAGGGGGTACACCGGGGAGCTGTTTTTT.

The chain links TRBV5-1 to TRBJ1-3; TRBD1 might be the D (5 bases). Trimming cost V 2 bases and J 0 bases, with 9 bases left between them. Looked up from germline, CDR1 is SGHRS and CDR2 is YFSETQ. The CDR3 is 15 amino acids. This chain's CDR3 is CASSFGQSSGNTIYF. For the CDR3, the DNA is TGCGCCAGCAGCTTTGGACAAAGCTCTGGAAACACCATATATTTT.

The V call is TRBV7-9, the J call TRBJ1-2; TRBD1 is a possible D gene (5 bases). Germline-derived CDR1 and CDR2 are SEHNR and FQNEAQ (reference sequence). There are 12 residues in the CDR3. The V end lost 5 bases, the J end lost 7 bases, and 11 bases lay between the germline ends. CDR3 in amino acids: CASSPPGSGYTF. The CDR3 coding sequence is TGTGCCAGCAGCCCACCAGGGTCTGGCTACACCTTC.